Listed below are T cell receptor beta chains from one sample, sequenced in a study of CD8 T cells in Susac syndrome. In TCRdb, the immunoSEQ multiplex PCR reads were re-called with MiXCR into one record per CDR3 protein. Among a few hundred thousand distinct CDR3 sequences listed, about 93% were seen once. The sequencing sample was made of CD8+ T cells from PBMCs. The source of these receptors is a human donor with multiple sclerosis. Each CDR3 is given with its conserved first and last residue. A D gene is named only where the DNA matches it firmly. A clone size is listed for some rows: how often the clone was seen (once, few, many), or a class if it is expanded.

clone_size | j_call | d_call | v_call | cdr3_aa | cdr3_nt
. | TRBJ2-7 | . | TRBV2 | CASIQTIYEQYF | TGTGCCAGCATCCAGACTATCTACGAGCAGTACTTC
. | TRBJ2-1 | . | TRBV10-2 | CASSETRYNEQFF | TGCGCCAGCAGTGAGACTAGGTACAATGAGCAGTTCTTC
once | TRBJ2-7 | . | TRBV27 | CASSLRRGYEQYF | TGTGCCAGCAGCCTCCGCAGGGGCTACGAGCAGTACTTC
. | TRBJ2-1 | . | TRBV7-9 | CASAGGIGNEQFF | TGTGCCAGCGCGGGCGGGATAGGCAATGAGCAGTTCTTC
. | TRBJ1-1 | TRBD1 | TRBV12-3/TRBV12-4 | CASSRSGTVNTEAFF | TGTGCCAGCAGTCGCTCCGGGACAGTGAACACTGAAGCTTTCTTT
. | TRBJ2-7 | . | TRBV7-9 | CASSLAAAVPPHYEQYF | TGTGCCAGCAGCTTAGCGGCAGCCGTCCCCCCCCACTACGAGCAGTACTTC
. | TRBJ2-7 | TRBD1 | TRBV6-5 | CASSSYRDRLYEQYF | TGTGCCAGCAGTAGCTACCGGGACAGACTCTACGAGCAGTACTTC
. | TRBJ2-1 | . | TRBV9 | CASSVGNQGEQFF | TGTGCCAGCAGCGTAGGAAACCAGGGTGAGCAGTTCTTC
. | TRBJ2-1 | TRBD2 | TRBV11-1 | CASSYPLAGFRNEQFF | TGTGCCAGCAGCTACCCCCTAGCGGGGTTTCGGAATGAGCAGTTCTTC
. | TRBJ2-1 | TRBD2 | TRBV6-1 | CASRTSGGAWYNEQFF | TGTGCCAGCAGGACTAGCGGGGGGGCTTGGTACAATGAGCAGTTCTTC
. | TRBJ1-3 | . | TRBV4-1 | CASSLTRQLGNTIYF | TGCGCCAGCAGCCTAACCCGACAGCTCGGAAACACCATATATTTT
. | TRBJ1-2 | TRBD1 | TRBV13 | CASSLRGTTGRFGYTF | TGTGCCAGCAGCTTGCGAGGGACGACAGGGCGGTTTGGCTACACCTTC
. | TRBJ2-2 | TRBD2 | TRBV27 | CASRPAGGLTGELFF | TGTGCCAGCAGGCCAGCGGGGGGGCTGACCGGGGAGCTGTTTTTT
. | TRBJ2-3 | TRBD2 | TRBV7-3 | CASSPFGGGTDTQYF | TGTGCCAGCAGCCCGTTTGGGGGGGGCACAGATACGCAGTATTTT
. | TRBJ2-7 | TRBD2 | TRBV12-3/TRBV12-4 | CASSPHWTSGFLSYEQYF | TGTGCCAGCAGTCCCCATTGGACTAGCGGATTCCTCTCCTACGAGCAGTACTTC
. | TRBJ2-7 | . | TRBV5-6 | CASSLGTTAYEQYF | TGTGCCAGCAGCTTGGGAACGACAGCCTACGAGCAGTACTTC
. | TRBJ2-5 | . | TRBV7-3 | CASIVETQYF | TGTGCCAGCATAGTAGAGACCCAGTACTTC
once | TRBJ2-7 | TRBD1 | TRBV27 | CASSMTGGAGYEQYF | TGTGCCAGCAGTATGACAGGGGGCGCAGGGTACGAGCAGTACTTC
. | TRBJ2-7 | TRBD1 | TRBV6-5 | CASSSPRTGDLYEQYF | TGTGCCAGCAGTTCTCCAAGGACAGGGGATCTCTACGAGCAGTACTTC
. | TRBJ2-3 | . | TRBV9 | CASSVPGGGADTQYF | TGTGCCAGCAGCGTACCCGGGGGAGGAGCAGATACGCAGTATTTT
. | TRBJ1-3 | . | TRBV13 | CASSSPQAGDTIYF | TGTGCCAGCAGCTCCCCCCAGGCCGGAGACACCATATATTTT
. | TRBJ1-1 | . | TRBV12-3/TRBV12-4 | CASSTQGGREYTEAFF | TGTGCCAGCAGTACCCAGGGTGGCAGGGAATACACTGAAGCTTTCTTT
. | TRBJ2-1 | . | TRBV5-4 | CASSFASGPFGDEQFF | TGTGCCAGCAGCTTTGCATCAGGCCCGTTCGGCGATGAGCAGTTCTTC
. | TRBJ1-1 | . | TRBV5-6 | CASSLAPQSTEAFF | TGTGCCAGCAGCTTGGCCCCACAGAGCACTGAAGCTTTCTTT
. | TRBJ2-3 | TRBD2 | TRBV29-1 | CSVGLADSSTDTQYF | TGCAGCGTGGGACTAGCGGATTCTAGCACAGATACGCAGTATTTT
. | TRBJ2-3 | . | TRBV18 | CASSPSGSPADTQYF | TGTGCCAGCTCACCATCTGGGTCCCCTGCAGATACGCAGTATTTT
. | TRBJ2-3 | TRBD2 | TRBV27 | CASSLMSRDLAGDSEDTQYF | TGTGCCAGCAGTTTAATGAGCCGCGATCTAGCGGGGGATTCCGAAGATACGCAGTATTTT
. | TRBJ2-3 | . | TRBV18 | CASSPPDSTDTQYF | TGTGCCAGCTCACCACCCGACAGCACAGATACGCAGTATTTT
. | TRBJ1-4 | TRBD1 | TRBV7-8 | CASSSRQGADEKLFF | TGTGCCAGCAGTTCCCGACAGGGGGCTGATGAAAAACTGTTTTTT
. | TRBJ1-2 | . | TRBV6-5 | CASSLNERGSYGYTF | TGTGCCAGCAGTTTGAATGAGCGGGGTAGCTATGGCTACACCTTC
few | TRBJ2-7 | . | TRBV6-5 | CASSYSTTYEQYF | TGTGCCAGCAGTTACTCGACGACTTACGAGCAGTACTTC
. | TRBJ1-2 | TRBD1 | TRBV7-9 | CASSLDRVGYGYTF | TGTGCCAGCAGCCTAGACAGGGTCGGCTATGGCTACACCTTC
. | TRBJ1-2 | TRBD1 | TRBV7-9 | CASRQGQADGGYTF | TGTGCCAGCAGACAGGGACAGGCTGACGGTGGCTACACCTTC
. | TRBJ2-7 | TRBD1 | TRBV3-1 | CASSQVSQTGGIYEQYF | TGTGCCAGCAGCCAAGTTTCCCAGACAGGGGGCATCTACGAGCAGTACTTC
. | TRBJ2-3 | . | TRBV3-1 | CASSPYPMTRPDTQYF | TGTGCCAGCAGCCCTTATCCCATGACTAGACCAGATACGCAGTATTTT
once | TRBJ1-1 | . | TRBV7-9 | CASSPGFTSPNTEAFF | TGTGCCAGCAGCCCCGGTTTCACTTCGCCGAACACTGAAGCTTTCTTT
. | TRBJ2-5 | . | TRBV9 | CASSARGRETQYF | TGTGCCAGCAGCGCCAGGGGCCGGGAGACCCAGTACTTC
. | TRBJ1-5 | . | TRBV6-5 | CASSINSNQPQHF | TGTGCCAGCAGCATCAACAGCAATCAGCCCCAGCATTTT
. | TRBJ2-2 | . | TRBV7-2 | CASSLDRFGLNTGELFF | TGTGCCAGCAGCTTAGACAGGTTTGGGCTGAACACCGGGGAGCTGTTTTTT
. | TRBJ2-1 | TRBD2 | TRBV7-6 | CASSEPGLADNEQFF | TGTGCCAGCAGCGAACCGGGACTAGCCGACAATGAGCAGTTCTTC
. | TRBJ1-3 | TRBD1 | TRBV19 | CASRPQGTGNTIYF | TGTGCCAGTAGGCCACAGGGGACTGGAAACACCATATATTTT
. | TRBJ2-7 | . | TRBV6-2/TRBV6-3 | CASSYSMWTYEQYF | TGTGCCAGCAGTTACTCGATGTGGACCTACGAGCAGTACTTC
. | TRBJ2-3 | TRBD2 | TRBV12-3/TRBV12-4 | CASSPSGLAVSTDTQYF | TGTGCCAGCAGCCCCTCGGGACTAGCGGTTAGCACAGATACGCAGTATTTT
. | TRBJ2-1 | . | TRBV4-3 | CASSVRGGYNEQFF | TGCGCCAGCAGCGTAAGGGGGGGATACAATGAGCAGTTCTTC
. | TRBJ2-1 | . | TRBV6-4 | CASSEGGGRYNEQFF | TGTGCCAGCAGTGAAGGGGGCGGGAGGTACAATGAGCAGTTCTTC
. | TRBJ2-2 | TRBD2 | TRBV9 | CASSVAVSGRLAGELFF | TGTGCCAGCAGCGTAGCTGTAAGCGGGAGGCTCGCCGGGGAGCTGTTTTTT
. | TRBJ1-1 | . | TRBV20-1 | CSARDGRDTEAFF | TGCAGTGCTAGAGATGGGCGGGACACTGAAGCTTTCTTT
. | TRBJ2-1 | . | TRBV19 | CASTTTRDARHNEQFF | TGTGCCAGTACTACCACCCGGGACGCCCGTCACAATGAGCAGTTCTTC
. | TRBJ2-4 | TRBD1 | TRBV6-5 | CASSPTGGNIQYF | TGTGCCAGCAGTCCGACAGGGGGAAACATTCAGTACTTC
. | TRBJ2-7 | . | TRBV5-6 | CASSFRDATYEQYF | TGTGCCAGCAGCTTCCGGGACGCTACCTACGAGCAGTACTTC
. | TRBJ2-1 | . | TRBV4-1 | CASSQAPSHNEQFF | TGCGCCAGCAGCCAAGCCCCTAGCCACAATGAGCAGTTCTTC
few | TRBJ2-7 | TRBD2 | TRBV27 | CASSRTSSYEQYF | TGTGCCAGCAGCAGGACTAGCTCATATGAGCAGTACTTC
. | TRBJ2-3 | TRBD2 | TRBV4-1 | CASSQELTSGRDTQYF | TGCGCCAGCAGCCAAGAGCTGACTAGCGGGAGGGATACGCAGTATTTT
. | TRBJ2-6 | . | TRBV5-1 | CASSKAGGAGANVLTF | TGCGCCAGCAGTAAAGCCGGGGGAGCTGGGGCCAACGTCCTGACTTTC